This T cell receptor beta chain was documented in a study of T cell responses to AZD1222 COVID-19 vaccine. TCRdb's table, derived via immunoSEQ multiplex PCR, lists solely in-frame clones and lacks some. The sample gives more than 100,000 clones, 80% to 95% of which show up once; more than 13% is in the top ten. Germline CDR1 reads SGHTA; CDR2 reads FQGNSA. Trimming removed 4 bases from V and 7 bases from J, with 14 bases in between. This CDR3 is built from 14 residues. The sequenced sample was peripheral blood, obtained on day 0 of AZD1222 vaccination. The chain uses TRBV7-2 and TRBJ2-1; D assignment may be TRBD1 or TRBD2 (6 bases each). This TCR was recovered from an adult in good health. The CDR3 nucleotides read TGTGCCAGCAGCTCCCTGGGGGGCGGGAATGAGCAGTTCTTC. Protein sequence: CASSSLGGGNEQFF.